The 12 T cell receptor beta chains given below trace back to one sample, sequenced in a study of blood T cells in healthy people across ages. Primers used in a second PCR of about 7 to 12 cycles were a sample-barcoded 5' primer and a J-beta primer mix. TCRdb reprocessed the 5' RACE reads via MiXCR and lists one record per CDR3 protein. This sample has just over 1 million distinct CDR3 sequences, with over 35% found just once. The sample was blood. These TCRs come from a woman aged 55 to 70 in good health.

This clonotype was picked up a small number of times. The genes are TRBV11-1 and TRBJ2-7; TRBD2 matches at 11 bases. Germline CDR1 reads SGHAT; CDR2 reads FQDESV (reference sequence). The ends lost 2 bases at V and 2 bases at J; junction bases unmatched: 5. The CDR3 extends over 16 amino acids. As DNA, the CDR3 is TGTGCCAGCAGCTTATATGGGACTAGCGGAGCCTACGAGCAGTACTTC. The encoded protein is CASSLYGTSGAYEQYF.

Only a few counts were recorded for this clonotype. The chain employs TRBV3-1 and TRBJ1-1, with D tentatively TRBD1 (6 bases). Germline V gives CDR1 LGHDT, CDR2 YNNKEL (reference sequence). The CDR3 is made up of 15 amino acids. V gave up 1 base and J gave up 3 bases, with 12 bases separating them. The CDR3 reads CASSQVPGADTEAFF. The CDR3 nucleotides read TGTGCCAGCAGCCAAGTGCCGGGGGCGGACACTGAAGCTTTCTTT.

V is TRBV12-3 or TRBV12-4 and J is TRBJ2-1; a possible D gene is TRBD2 (6 bases). V lost 6 bases and J 0 bases, leaving 12 bases between the germline ends. The CDR3 extends over 15 amino acids. Written as DNA, the CDR3 is TGTGCCAGCAGGCTCATGGGGGGCTCCTACAATGAGCAGTTCTTC. Translated, it gives CASRLMGGSYNEQFF.

This chain connects TRBV20-1 to TRBJ2-7; TRBD2 matches at 11 bases. The J segment lost 6 bases and the V segment lost 3 bases, leaving 13 bases of the junction unmatched. CDR1 is DFQATT, CDR2 SNEGSKA, per germline (reference sequence). The CDR3 loop spans 16 amino acids. In nucleotides, the CDR3 is TGCAGTGCTAGCCCACTAGCGGGAGCCCGGTCGGTCGAGCAGTACTTC. This sequence encodes CSASPLAGARSVEQYF.

Only one count was recorded for this clonotype. J is TRBJ2-2 and V is TRBV6-5; D is perhaps TRBD1 (5 bases). Germline V gives CDR1 MNHEY, CDR2 SVGAGI. The V gene lost 0 bases and the J gene lost 3 bases, with 11 bases spanning the gap. This CDR3 contains 16 residues. The CDR3: CASSYSSRADTGELFF. The CDR3 DNA reads TGTGCCAGCAGTTACTCGAGCAGGGCGGACACCGGGGAGCTGTTTTTT.

DNA for the CDR3: TGTGCCAGCGGGCCTAGCGGGAGCCCCTTAAGCTCCTACAATGAGCAGTTCTTC. This sequence encodes CASGPSGSPLSSYNEQFF. The V call is TRBV7-8, the J call TRBJ2-1, with 10 nucleotides matching TRBD2. Per the germline V gene, CDR1 is SGHVS and CDR2 is FQNEAQ. This CDR3 has 18 amino acids. Trimming took 8 bases from V and 0 from J; bases not matched to a gene: 13. The full variable domain, completed using reference TRBV7-8 and TRBJ2-1, is GAGVSQSPRYKVAKRGQDVALRCDPISGHVSLFWYQQALGQGPEFLTYFQNEAQLDKSGLPSDRFFAERPEGSVSTLKIQRTQQEDSAVYLCASGPSGSPLSSYNEQFFGPGTRLTVL.

The chain links TRBV20-1 to TRBJ2-7, with 9 bases identical to TRBD2. The CDR3 sequence is 17 residues long. CDR1 is DFQATT, CDR2 SNEGSKA, per germline (reference sequence). V lost 6 bases, J lost 7 bases, and 22 bases stayed unmatched. CDR3 sequence: CSATPDGGRALGIEQYF. CDR3 DNA: TGCAGTGCCACACCAGACGGCGGGAGGGCCCTCGGGATAGAGCAGTACTTC.

This clonotype was recorded a few times. The chain joins TRBV9 to TRBJ2-3; 10 positions match TRBD2. The J segment lost 6 bases and the V segment lost 0 bases, leaving 4 bases of the junction unmatched. Germline assignment: CDR1 SGDLS and CDR2 YYNGEE. The CDR3 has 15 amino acids. CDR3 loop: CASSVGGLARDTQYF. The CDR3 bases are TGTGCCAGCAGCGTAGGGGGACTAGCGCGTGATACGCAGTATTTT.

This chain joins TRBV5-1 and TRBJ2-7; weak D call: TRBD2 (5 bases). V was trimmed by 0 bases and J by 2 bases, leaving 9 bases between them. CDR1 and CDR2 (germline): SGHRS, YFSETQ. The CDR3 has 14 amino acids. For the CDR3, the DNA is TGCGCCAGCAGCTTGGAGCGGATTCCCTACGAGCAGTACTTC. Its translation: CASSLERIPYEQYF.

The CDR3 DNA reads as TGCGCCAGCAGTGGTAAGGGACACCTGAGCTCCTACGAGCAGTACTTC. Its translation is CASSGKGHLSSYEQYF. The V call is TRBV10-2, the J call TRBJ2-7; tentative D call: TRBD1 (6 bases). Between the trimmed V and J ends, which lost 4 bases and 0 bases, there was a span of 16 bases. CDR3 length: 16 residues. The germline V gene encodes CDR1 WSHSY and CDR2 SAAADI.

V and J are TRBV25-1 and TRBJ2-5; D gene unclear. In germline, CDR1 is MGHDK, CDR2 SYGVNS. V lost 5 bases, J lost 2 bases, and 12 bases lay in between. The CDR3 sequence is 14 residues long. CDR3 sequence (DNA): TGTGCCAGCAGTACGCGCGTCAGACAAGAGACCCAGTACTTC. It specifies CASSTRVRQETQYF.

This clonotype has at least ten counts. The chain couples TRBV7-2 to TRBJ2-1; D is perhaps TRBD2 (5 bases). This CDR3 is built from 15 residues. Trimming cost V 0 bases and J 2 bases, with 8 bases left between them. Germline V gene lookup returns CDR1 SGHTA and CDR2 FQGNSA. This chain's CDR3 is CASSLAGATYNEQFF. The CDR3 nucleotides read TGTGCCAGCAGCTTAGCGGGAGCTACCTACAATGAGCAGTTCTTC.